Listed here are 21 T cell receptor beta chains from one sample, sequenced in a study of CD8 T cells in Susac syndrome. RNA was extracted with the RNeasy kit, and a quantity of roughly 0.5 to 1 ug was reverse transcribed using random hexamers. TCRdb reprocessed the immunoSEQ multiplex PCR reads via MiXCR and lists one record per CDR3 protein. This sample has a few hundred thousand distinct CDR3 sequences, with approximately 85% found just once. Sequencing was done on a sample of CD8+ T cells from PBMCs. The receptors come from a human donor with multiple sclerosis.

The chain carries TRBV20-1 and TRBJ2-1; perhaps D is TRBD1 or TRBD2 (7 bases each). The CDR3 covers 15 residues. Trimming pared 0 bases from V and 6 bases from J, leaving 15 bases between. Germline V gives CDR1 DFQATT, CDR2 SNEGSKA (reference sequence). CDR3 in DNA: TGCAGTGCTAGAGATCTGGCAGGGGGGGGCAATGAGCAGTTCTTC. Amino acid sequence: CSARDLAGGGNEQFF.

The chain combines TRBV6-5 with TRBJ1-1; 9 nucleotides agree with TRBD1. Trimming at V came to 2 bases and at J to 0 bases, leaving 7 bases not matched to a gene. This CDR3 comprises 17 residues. Germline V CDR1 and CDR2: MNHEY, SVGAGI. The CDR3: CASSYGDRVTMNTEAFF. In nucleotides, the CDR3 is TGTGCCAGCAGTTACGGGGACAGGGTAACAATGAACACTGAAGCTTTCTTT.

This sequence joins TRBV5-6 and TRBJ1-2; D is possibly TRBD1 (5 bases). The CDR3 has 14 residues. Trimming took 3 bases from V and 7 from J, leaving 16 bases between them. Looked up from germline, CDR1 is SGHDT and CDR2 is YYEEEE. The CDR3 DNA is TGTGCCAGCAGCTACGGGGCAGGGCGCGGTGGCTACACCTTC. It is translated as CASSYGAGRGGYTF.

The genes are TRBV7-8 and TRBJ2-3; D remains ambiguous. This CDR3 contains 15 residues. The V and J ends lost 5 bases and 6 bases respectively, with 18 bases between them. Germline V gives CDR1 SGHVS, CDR2 FQNEAQ. Here the CDR3 DNA reads TGTGCCAGCAGCACCCCGGTGGGTGCATATGATACGCAGTATTTT. Protein product: CASSTPVGAYDTQYF.

The chain has TRBV10-2 and TRBJ1-1, with 7 positions matching TRBD1. This CDR3 is 15 amino acids long. CDR1 and CDR2 from the germline V gene are WSHSY and SAAADI. V trimming: 0 bases; J trimming: 9 bases; junction bases outside the gene matches: 10. The CDR3 DNA reads TGCGCCAGCAGTGAGTCATTCGGGGACAGCCCAAAAGCTTTCTTT. Protein product: CASSESFGDSPKAFF.

This clonotype appeared a few times. The rearrangement links TRBV19 to TRBJ2-7; D is perhaps TRBD1 or TRBD2 (7 bases each). Germline V CDR1 and CDR2: LNHDA, SQIVND (reference sequence). Between the trimmed V and J ends, which lost 3 bases and 2 bases, there was a span of 11 bases. This CDR3 comprises 14 residues. The CDR3 loop reads CASSIQGGTYEQYF. The CDR3 DNA reads TGTGCCAGTAGTATTCAGGGGGGGACCTACGAGCAGTACTTC.

Concerning this clonotype itself: At one boundary the junction diverges from the germline segment, which might be a read error. The chain recombines TRBV25-1 with TRBJ2-5, with 7 nucleotides matching TRBD1. CDR3 size: 15 residues. CDR1 is MGHDK, CDR2 SYGVNS, per germline. This CDR3 reads CAGSETGDFGETQYF. The CDR3 DNA sequence: TGTGCCGGCAGTGAAACAGGGGATTTTGGAGAGACCCAGTACTTC.

The table lists this clonotype with a few counts. The gene calls are TRBV29-1 and TRBJ2-1, with a weak D call TRBD1 (6 bases). This CDR3 has 14 amino acids. The germline CDR1 and CDR2 sequences are SQVTM and ANQGSEA. The V end was cut by 3 bases, the J end by 1 base, with 10 bases between. The CDR3 loop is CSVDRGRSYNEQFF. Here the CDR3 DNA reads TGCAGCGTTGACAGGGGTCGGTCCTACAATGAGCAGTTCTTC.

The chain is built from TRBV27 and TRBJ2-7, with 11 positions matching TRBD2. V was pared by 3 bases and J by 1 base, with 8 bases of the junction left unmatched. The CDR3 is made up of 17 amino acids. Germline V CDR1 and CDR2: MNHEY, SMNVEV (reference sequence). The CDR3 bases are TGTGCCAGCAGTTTTGGGGTAGCGGGAGGGCGATCCTACGAGCAGTACTTC. Amino acids: CASSFGVAGGRSYEQYF.

The V call is TRBV6-2 or TRBV6-3, the J call TRBJ2-1; 12 bases line up with TRBD2. CDR1 and CDR2 from the germline V gene are MNHEY and SVGEGT. The trim removed 4 bases at V and 3 bases at J, leaving 4 bases unmatched. CDR3 size: 16 residues. The CDR3 nucleotides read TGTGCCAGCAGTTTGACTAGCGGGGGATTCTACAATGAGCAGTTCTTC. Its protein is CASSLTSGGFYNEQFF.

This chain connects TRBV29-1 to TRBJ1-2, with a possible D match to TRBD1 (6 bases). The CDR3 sequence is 13 residues long. The germline V gene encodes CDR1 SQVTM and CDR2 ANQGSEA. Trimming removed 2 bases from V and 7 bases from J, with 14 bases in between. CDR3 in DNA: TGCAGCGTTGAACCATCGGGGGCGAGTGGCTACACCTTC. This gives the protein CSVEPSGASGYTF.

J is TRBJ1-5 and V is TRBV4-1; 7 bases agree with TRBD1. Germline trimming cut 2 bases from V and 3 bases from J; bases unmatched to any gene: 7. This CDR3 contains 16 residues. Germline CDR1 and CDR2: MGHRA and YSYEKL. The CDR3 nucleotides read TGCGCCAGCAGCCAATACCCGGGACAGCCCAATCAGCCCCAGCATTTT. It codes for CASSQYPGQPNQPQHF.

The rearrangement uses TRBV6-5 and TRBJ2-7; TRBD1 might be the D (6 bases). Germline V gives CDR1 MNHEY, CDR2 SVGAGI. V lost 6 bases and J lost 2, with 17 bases in between. The CDR3 contains 15 residues. The CDR3 sequence: CASRAGTSLPYEQYF. The CDR3, as DNA: TGTGCCAGCAGAGCCGGGACATCTTTACCCTACGAGCAGTACTTC.

The chain couples TRBV30 to TRBJ2-1; D perhaps matches TRBD1 (5 bases). Per the germline V gene, CDR1 is GTSNPN and CDR2 is SVGIG (reference sequence). CDR3 length equals 11 residues. The ends were cut back, 1 base at V and 10 bases at J, with 8 bases in the middle. DNA for the CDR3: TGTGCCTGGAGTGAGGGGAACGAGCAGTTCTTC. This gives the protein CAWSEGNEQFF.

V and J are TRBV29-1 and TRBJ2-7; D gene unclear. Germline assignment: CDR1 SQVTM and CDR2 ANQGSEA. The V and J ends lost 5 bases and 11 bases respectively, with 16 bases between them. There are 11 residues in the CDR3. In DNA form, the CDR3 reads TGCAGCGTTTGGTTAGGGCCAGCTGAGTACTTC. This gives the protein CSVWLGPAEYF.

The chain links TRBV29-1 to TRBJ2-7; TRBD2 is a possible D gene (5 bases). Germline V gene data show CDR1 as SQVTM and CDR2 as ANQGSEA. The CDR3 has 13 residues. V was trimmed by 5 bases and J by 4 bases, leaving 15 bases between them. DNA for the CDR3: TGCAGCGTTCCGGCCGGGGATTTATACGAGCAGTACTTC. It yields the protein CSVPAGDLYEQYF.

The rearrangement joins TRBV20-1 to TRBJ1-2; D uncertain. CDR3 length equals 9 residues. Per the germline V gene, CDR1 is DFQATT and CDR2 is SNEGSKA (reference sequence). V dropped 4 bases and J dropped 8 bases, with 5 bases sitting between them. CDR3 region: CSAIVGYTF. The CDR3 nucleotides read TGCAGTGCTATTGTAGGCTACACCTTC.

The V call is TRBV27, the J call TRBJ2-7, with D maybe TRBD2 (5 bases). The V end was cut by 2 bases, the J end by 5 bases, with 16 bases between. The CDR3 covers 15 residues. Germline-derived CDR1 and CDR2 are MNHEY and SMNVEV (reference sequence). The CDR3 sequence: CASSLGTEENHEQYF. The CDR3 nucleotides read TGTGCCAGCAGTTTAGGCACGGAGGAGAACCACGAGCAGTACTTC.

V and J are TRBV20-1 and TRBJ2-1; 8 bases map to TRBD2. The germline CDR1 and CDR2 sequences are DFQATT and SNEGSKA (reference sequence). The CDR3 runs 13 residues. V lost 0 bases and J lost 5; bases outside the gene matches: 0. The CDR3 is CSARETSDNEQFF. The CDR3 bases are TGCAGTGCTAGAGAGACTAGCGACAATGAGCAGTTCTTC.

For this clonotype: The conserved phenylalanine or tryptophan is not found at the CDR3 terminus, so this likely reflects a read error. The chain combines TRBV27 with TRBJ1-5; D is unclear. The CDR3 consists of 10 residues. V lost 8 bases and J lost 7, with 6 bases in between. The germline V gene encodes CDR1 MNHEY and CDR2 SMNVEV (reference sequence). The CDR3 nucleotides read TGTGCCAGCGGCCTACAGCCCCAGCATCTT. Residues: CASGLQPQHL.

This chain connects TRBV11-1 to TRBJ2-1; 7 bases line up with TRBD2. CDR1 is SGHAT, CDR2 FQDESV, per germline (reference sequence). V lost 3 bases, J lost 0 bases, and 17 bases stayed unmatched. The CDR3 consists of 20 residues. The CDR3 reads CASSFRRVMAGDSSYNEQFF. The CDR3 region has the DNA TGTGCCAGCAGCTTCCGAAGAGTTATGGCGGGAGATAGCTCCTACAATGAGCAGTTCTTC.